This T cell receptor (beta chain) derives from a study of PD-1 blockade in classical Hodgkin lymphoma (dated by TCRdb to the early 2020s). Study-wide context: Nivolumab dosing was 3 mg/kg intravenously every 2 weeks, continuing until either disease progression or unacceptable toxicity. To define a peripheral blood immune signature of response to PD-1 blockade in classical Hodgkin lymphoma, the study combined TCR beta sequencing with CyTOF. General conclusions and limits of the study: Patients starting nivolumab less than 1 year after ASCT had lower diversity and were excluded from later analyses to avoid confounding by immune reconstitution. Baseline TCR diversity was reported as lower in newly diagnosed patients than in healthy donors, and lower still in relapsed/refractory patients. The study was limited to a single clinical trial cohort, and causes of repertoire differences, possibly disease activity or prior therapy, remained undefined. Trial patients with a complete response had baseline diversity similar to that of newly diagnosed patients, while partial responders and progressors had significantly lower diversity. CD4+ but not CD8+ TCR diversity rose significantly by C4D1 (p=0.0027 vs p=0.16), most apparent in complete responders (p=0.02).

This clone appeared once. Its target antigen remains unknown. Nothing much larger sits one base from this clone, and base qualities are not available. The time point label of this sample denotes: cycle 1 day 1 (C1D1), immediately before nivolumab initiation. Every trial patient had relapsed after autologous stem cell transplantation, and cohorts A, B and C differed in prior brentuximab vedotin exposure. The trial cohort included 55 to 65 patients with relapsed/refractory classical Hodgkin lymphoma, and each patient had a best overall response of complete response, partial response or progressive disease. In the multi-cohort phase II CheckMate 205 trial, trial patients received single-agent nivolumab. An independent review committee assessed best overall response by applying the 2007 International Working Group response criteria. PBMCs from the trial were collected at three points: immediately before nivolumab initiation (C1D1), and during therapy at cycle 2 day 1 and cycle 4 day 1. After peripheral blood was drawn into 8 mL Vacutainer Cell Preparation Tubes, PBMCs were isolated by centrifugation and then cryopreserved.

The Qiagen DNeasy kit was used to extract genomic DNA from unsorted PBMCs and from the negatively selected CD4+ and CD8+ fractions. Amplification of TCR beta CDR3 regions was done by immunoSEQ multiplex PCR with primers that anneal to V and J segments. Amplification bias was minimized using a synthetic immune receptor repertoire, and residual bias was removed computationally after sequencing. Concerning the study's data processing: Custom Python scripts were used to quantify repertoire diversity as the Shannon entropy index. The unsorted, CD4+ and CD8+ repertoires were each analyzed separately, with the exception of combined analyses, where CD4+ and CD8+ sequences were merged in silico. Clonal expansion was defined as a frequency increase of at least 2-fold after treatment compared with C1D1, and clones undetected at baseline were assigned a pseudocount of 0.5. Clones with 0 or 1 copy at C1D1 were defined as singleton clones, while clones with 2 or more copies were defined as non-singleton clones. Clones expanded in unsorted samples were assigned a CD4+, CD8+ or unknown annotation through matching of protein sequences in sorted samples from the same patient. Diversity changes from C1D1 to C4D1 were tested in paired samples using Wilcoxon tests. This immuneACCESS table, as held by TCRdb, lists in-frame sequences with V and J called but not all clones. Of the missing ones, under half trace to an unresolved V gene in checked studies; the others have no known cause. V and J calls plus clone size are reproduced from that table; the DNA served to infer D and trimming. The sample data list roughly 55,000 clones, and more than 65% of these were observed just once. The ten largest clonotypes hold less than 20% of the sample.

The CDR3 starts with the cysteine, ends with the phenylalanine, and has 14 residues. Only the CDR3 portion is preserved as DNA: 42 bases, with reading frame beginning at the first base. CDR1 and CDR2 (MNHNY, SVGAGI) derive from the germline V gene (reference sequence). Trimming takes 5 bases from V and 6 bases from J, and the germline ends sit 16 bases apart. The material was peripheral blood mononuclear cells (PBMCs), obtained at baseline. This receptor chain uses TRBV6-6 and TRBJ1-1; TRBD1 is possibly the D segment (5 matching bases). The sequence was obtained from a human donor with classical Hodgkin lymphoma. The CDR3 here reads CASSPTSDSSEAFF. In nucleotide form, the sequence is TGTGCCAGCAGTCCTACCTCCGACAGCTCTGAAGCTTTCTTT.